These 9 T cell receptor beta chains originate from one sample sequenced in a study of human T cells and chemical hapten exposure. TCRdb re-derived calls from the RACE reads in MiXCR, one entry per CDR3 protein. The data contain about 190,000 distinct CDR3 sequences, around 25% of them singletons. Time point defined: patch test 3, about 24 weeks after DPC sensitization. As to treatment: therapeutic diphenylcyclopropenone sensitization with weekly scalp DPC. The input for sequencing was whole blood, taken in connection with sensitization to the hapten diphenylcyclopropenone (DPC). These receptor sequences come from a woman between 35 and 50 years old with alopecia areata. Some clones in this sample may be carry-over from other donors' samples.

This rearrangement joins TRBV5-1 to TRBJ1-4; 7 bases fit TRBD1. The CDR3 length is 15 residues. The V and J ends lost 2 bases and 4 bases, in that order; junction bases with no gene match: 5. CDR1 and CDR2 from the germline V gene are SGHRS and YFSETQ. Here the CDR3 DNA reads TGCGCCAGCAGCTTTGGTCGGGACAGTAATGAAAAACTGTTTTTT. Its protein is CASSFGRDSNEKLFF.

The rearrangement links TRBV12-3 or TRBV12-4 to TRBJ1-2; D is perhaps TRBD1 (6 bases). This CDR3 has 15 amino acids. V lost 1 base and J 4 bases, leaving 13 bases between the germline ends. CDR3 DNA: TGTGCCAGCAGTTTAGGCCGCGGACAGATCTATGGCTACACCTTC. It codes for CASSLGRGQIYGYTF.

With respect to this clonotype: Sequence at one end of the junction differs from germline and may be a read error. The rearrangement joins TRBV4-3 to TRBJ2-7; a possible D gene is TRBD2 (5 bases). The CDR3 totals 15 residues. Germline CDR1 LGHNA, CDR2 YSLEER. CDR3: CACSQEGDYASEQYF. CDR3 DNA: TGCGCCTGCAGCCAAGAGGGAGACTATGCGTCCGAGCAGTACTTC.

CDR3 bases: TGTGCCAGCAGCTCGCCCGGTGGGGGGCAGCCCCAGCATTTT. Its protein is CASSSPGGGQPQHF. The genes are TRBV6-5 and TRBJ1-5; tentative D call: TRBD1 (5 bases). Germline V gene lookup returns CDR1 MNHEY and CDR2 SVGAGI. The CDR3 contains 14 residues. V was clipped by 6 bases and J by 7 bases, with 16 bases between them.

The rearrangement links TRBV4-1 to TRBJ2-7, with D tentatively TRBD2 (5 bases). This CDR3 comprises 16 residues. V lost 2 bases, J lost 2 bases, and 16 bases lay in between. Per the germline V gene, CDR1 is MGHRA and CDR2 is YSYEKL. The CDR3 loop is CASSQSGGVGPYEQYF. Here the CDR3 DNA reads TGCGCCAGCAGCCAATCCGGAGGTGTCGGGCCCTACGAGCAGTACTTC.

The chain couples TRBV7-9 to TRBJ2-3; D is ambiguous. The V gene lost 5 bases and the J gene lost 14 bases, with 5 bases spanning the gap. This CDR3 has 8 amino acids. CDR1 and CDR2 from the germline V gene are SEHNR and FQNEAQ (reference sequence). In DNA form, the CDR3 reads TGTGCCAGCAGCCCCCCGTATTTT. It encodes CASSPPYF.

The rearrangement links TRBV29-1 to TRBJ2-3; the D is unclear. The CDR3 runs 12 residues. Germline-derived CDR1 and CDR2 are SQVTM and ANQGSEA. The ends were cut back, 3 bases at V and 5 bases at J, with 9 bases in the middle. Here the CDR3 DNA reads TGCAGCGTTGATAAGGTCGGAGATACGCAGTATTTT. Its translation is CSVDKVGDTQYF.

This clonotype was recorded at least ten times. The V and J genes are TRBV29-1 and TRBJ2-7; 9 nucleotides align to TRBD1. The V segment lost 7 bases and the J segment 6 bases; nucleotides outside the gene matches: 4. Germline V gene sequence: CDR1 SQVTM, CDR2 ANQGSEA. The CDR3 runs 11 residues. The CDR3 DNA sequence: TGCAGCGCTATGGACAGGGGCGAGCAGTACTTC. It encodes CSAMDRGEQYF.

This clonotype occurred a few times. The chain joins TRBV20-1 to TRBJ2-7; D is uncertain. V gave up 4 bases and J gave up 3 bases, with 16 bases separating them. CDR1 is DFQATT and CDR2 is SNEGSKA in the germline V gene (reference sequence). This CDR3 region has 14 residues. CDR3 in DNA: TGCAGTGCTACCCCGCAGCTAACCCTCTACGAGCAGTACTTC. Amino acid sequence: CSATPQLTLYEQYF.